These 31 T cell receptor beta chains came from one sample sequenced in a study of blood T cell repertoires in COVID-19. Here immunoSEQ multiplex PCR was the method, and the copy in TCRdb shows in-frame clones only, minus some. The sample has 200,000 to 300,000 clones; about 87% are singletons. Sequencing was done on a sample of PBMCs or T cells enriched from blood (not recorded which). The receptors shown here come from a woman aged 25 to 45 with acute COVID-19.

The V gene is TRBV10-3, the J gene TRBJ1-5; weak D call: TRBD1 (6 bases). The germline V gene encodes CDR1 ENHRY and CDR2 SYGVKD. The V gene lost 5 bases and the J gene lost 7 bases, with 12 bases spanning the gap. This CDR3 has 13 amino acids. CDR3 protein: CAISRGGEQPQHF. CDR3 DNA: TGTGCCATCAGTAGAGGGGGTGAACAGCCCCAGCATTTT.

V and J are TRBV6-5 and TRBJ1-3, with 7 bases fitting TRBD1. The V gene end was trimmed by 8 bases and the J gene end by 3 bases; junction bases not matched to a gene: 10. This CDR3 is 15 amino acids long. Germline CDR1 reads MNHEY; CDR2 reads SVGAGI. The CDR3 here is CASGGTVDFGNTIYF. Here the CDR3 DNA reads TGTGCCAGCGGAGGGACAGTAGATTTTGGAAACACCATATATTTT.

This clone appeared many times. The CDR3 loop is CASSLEHATDYNSPLHF. CDR3 sequence (DNA): TGCGCCAGCAGCCTCGAACACGCGACAGACTATAATTCACCCCTCCACTTT. This chain links TRBV5-1 with TRBJ1-6; D possibly corresponds to TRBD1 (5 bases). The V end lost 4 bases, the J end lost 3 bases, and 17 bases lay between the germline ends. Germline V gives CDR1 SGHRS, CDR2 YFSETQ. The CDR3 consists of 17 residues.

The rearrangement joins TRBV5-5 to TRBJ2-1; TRBD2 matches 10 bases. J lost 3 bases, V lost 4 bases, and 7 bases had no gene match. The germline CDR1 and CDR2 sequences are SGHKS and YYEKEE (reference sequence). There are 16 residues in the CDR3. CDR3 nucleotides: TGTGCCAGCAGCCGAAGTTTAGCGGGGGGCTACAATGAGCAGTTCTTC. It codes for CASSRSLAGGYNEQFF.

The J gene is TRBJ2-1, the V gene TRBV7-8; 8 nucleotides line up with TRBD2. The CDR3 is 16 residues long. V trimming: 5 bases; J trimming: 4 bases; junction bases outside the gene matches: 10. Germline CDR1 reads SGHVS; CDR2 reads FQNEAQ. The DNA of the CDR3 is TGTGCCAGCAGCCCTAACGCGGGGGGCACATACAATGAGCAGTTCTTC. Translated: CASSPNAGGTYNEQFF.

This chain links TRBV28 with TRBJ1-2; TRBD1 agrees at 12 bases. The CDR3 loop spans 18 amino acids. V lost 3 bases and J lost 3; bases outside the gene matches: 11. Germline V gene data show CDR1 as MDHEN and CDR2 as SYDVKM. CDR3 region: CASSFVGTGGVSDYGYTF. The DNA for the CDR3 is TGTGCCAGCAGTTTTGTCGGGACAGGGGGCGTTTCGGACTATGGCTACACCTTC.

V gene TRBV3-1 (or the pseudogene TRBV3-2) combines with J gene TRBJ1-2, with 8 bases that match TRBD1. There are 14 residues in the CDR3. With V trimmed by 0 bases and J by 6 bases, 3 bases remained unmatched. Germline loops: CDR1 LGHDT, CDR2 YNNKEL (reference sequence). The CDR3 DNA reads TGTGCCAGCAGCCAAGACAGGGGGCTCGATGGCTACACCTTC. Translation gives CASSQDRGLDGYTF.

This chain links TRBV18 with TRBJ1-6, with 10 bases aligning to TRBD1. Germline V gene lookup returns CDR1 KGHSH and CDR2 LQKENI. This CDR3 has 15 residues. Losses at the gene ends were 5 bases for V and 10 bases for J; bases not matched to a gene: 8. CDR3 DNA: TGTGCCAGCTCAACCCTCGACAGGGGGCAGTCACCCCTCCACTTT. Translation: CASSTLDRGQSPLHF.

The rearrangement joins TRBV7-2 to TRBJ2-3, with D unclear. Trimming took 2 bases from V and 5 from J, leaving 17 bases between them. CDR3 length: 16 amino acids. The V gene's germline CDR1 is SGHTA and CDR2 FQGNSA. The CDR3 loop reads CASSLNSGASGDTQYF. As DNA, the CDR3 is TGTGCCAGCAGCTTAAACTCCGGTGCCTCCGGAGATACGCAGTATTTT.

The chain carries TRBV10-3 and TRBJ1-4; tentatively, D is TRBD1 (5 bases). Trimming shortened V by 10 bases and J by 4 bases, and 10 bases separated the two germline ends. Per germline, CDR1 ENHRY and CDR2 SYGVKD. CDR3 length: 12 residues. CDR3 amino acids: CATRQHNEKLFF. The CDR3 DNA is TGTGCCACCAGACAGCATAATGAAAAACTGTTTTTT.

CDR3 coding DNA: TGTGCCAGCAGCAAAGCGCCCGACTCCTATGGCTACACCTTC. It yields the protein CASSKAPDSYGYTF. This chain connects TRBV21-1 to TRBJ1-2. TRBV21-1 is an annotated pseudogene. This CDR3 has 14 amino acids.

This clone was recorded only once. The CDR3 DNA is TGTGCCAGCAGCTTAGGTTTGGCCCAGGGGTTCTCTGGAAACACCATATATTTT. It translates to CASSLGLAQGFSGNTIYF. The genes are TRBV11-2 and TRBJ1-3; the D gene is possibly TRBD1 (6 bases). The CDR3 is 18 residues long. With 1 base removed from V and 0 bases from J, the gap between germline ends came to 16 bases. Germline V gene data show CDR1 as SGHAT and CDR2 as FQNNGV.

This sequence joins TRBV6-5 and TRBJ1-5; D uncertain. CDR1 is MNHEY, CDR2 SVGAGI, per germline. This CDR3 contains 13 residues. V gave up 6 bases and J gave up 5 bases, with 11 bases separating them. Here the CDR3 reads CASREAADQPQHF. The DNA of the CDR3 is TGTGCCAGCAGAGAGGCGGCGGATCAGCCCCAGCATTTT.

V gene TRBV21-1 combines with J gene TRBJ1-5; the table's D call, TRBD1, has no DNA check behind it. TRBV21-1 is listed as a pseudogene. This CDR3 is built from 19 residues. The chain's CDR3 is CASSKGTTRTGASNQPQHF. The CDR3 bases are TGTGCCAGCAGCAAAGGGACTACCAGGACAGGAGCCAGCAATCAGCCCCAGCATTTT.

This clone was picked up a small number of times. The identical CDR3 is also encoded by other nucleotide sequences in the sample. This rearrangement joins TRBV18 to TRBJ1-4; D not resolved. Germline CDR1 KGHSH, CDR2 LQKENI. The CDR3 extends over 15 amino acids. Trimming took off 2 bases at V and 0 bases at J, with 7 bases between the two ends. The CDR3 region has the DNA TGTGCCAGCTCACCATTGGCTGCAACTAATGAAAAACTGTTTTTT. It specifies CASSPLAATNEKLFF.

V and J are TRBV10-3 and TRBJ2-7, with D possibly being TRBD2 (5 bases). CDR1 ENHRY and CDR2 SYGVKD come from the germline V gene. This CDR3 is built from 14 residues. V lost 6 bases and J 6 bases, leaving 18 bases between the germline ends. CDR3 region: CAIRLDREGGEQYF. Written as DNA, the CDR3 is TGTGCCATCAGGCTGGACCGGGAAGGAGGCGAGCAGTACTTC.

V and J are TRBV7-2 and TRBJ1-2; 7 bases map to TRBD1. Trimming cost V 3 bases and J 8 bases; bases outside gene matches: 12. The CDR3 length is 15 residues. The germline V gene has CDR1 SGHTA and CDR2 FQGNSA. The CDR3 DNA is TGTGCCAGCAGCTTCGCGGACGGGCAGGGGGAAGGCTACACCTTC. It translates to CASSFADGQGEGYTF.

This chain connects TRBV20-1 to TRBJ1-2, with 8 bases matching TRBD1. The CDR3 loop spans 11 amino acids. CDR1 is DFQATT, CDR2 SNEGSKA, per germline (reference sequence). The J segment lost 8 bases and the V segment lost 6 bases, leaving 5 bases of the junction unmatched. The CDR3 coding sequence is TGCAGTGCAGACCGGGACAGGGGCTACACCTTC. Encoded protein: CSADRDRGYTF.

The gene calls are TRBV4-2 and TRBJ1-3, with D possibly matching TRBD1 (6 bases). The CDR3 is made up of 17 amino acids. CDR1 LGHNA and CDR2 YNFKEQ come from the germline V gene. Trimming stripped 1 base from V and 2 bases from J, with 15 bases between. CDR3 protein: CASSQGAQGSAGNTIYF. The DNA for the CDR3 is TGTGCCAGCAGCCAAGGGGCCCAGGGGTCGGCTGGAAACACCATATATTTT.

As DNA, the CDR3 is TGTGCCAGCAGTCGCGACCCCGGGGGACGGGGCTACACCTTC. Translated: CASSRDPGGRGYTF. V gene TRBV27 combines with J gene TRBJ1-2; D is possibly TRBD1 (5 bases). The germline gives CDR1 MNHEY, CDR2 SMNVEV (reference sequence). The CDR3 is 14 residues long. With 5 bases removed from V and 8 bases from J, the gap between germline ends came to 18 bases.

The CDR3 spells CASGFSVPGTGISPLHF. The CDR3 DNA sequence: TGTGCTAGTGGTTTTTCAGTCCCCGGGACAGGGATTTCACCCCTCCACTTT. V gene TRBV12-5 combines with J gene TRBJ1-6, with 9 bases identical to TRBD1. Germline V gene sequence: CDR1 LGHNT, CDR2 FRNRAP. This CDR3 region has 17 residues. V was clipped by 3 bases and J by 9 bases; unmatched bases: 12. The full variable domain, in which reference TRBV12-5 and TRBJ1-6 provide the parts outside the CDR3, is DARVTQTPRHKVTEMGQEVTMRCQPILGHNTVFWYRQTMMQGLELLAYFRNRAPLDDSGMPKDRFSAEMPDATLATLKIQPSEPRDSAVYFCASGFSVPGTGISPLHFGNGTRLTVT.

V gene TRBV3-1 (or the pseudogene TRBV3-2) combines with J gene TRBJ1-2; a weak D match, TRBD1 (5 bases). V was trimmed by 0 bases and J by 6 bases, leaving 17 bases between them. There are 16 residues in the CDR3. Germline V lookup: CDR1 LGHDT, CDR2 YNNKEL (reference sequence). The CDR3 loop is CASSQEFFGTADGYTF. CDR3 nucleotide sequence: TGTGCCAGCAGCCAAGAGTTTTTCGGGACTGCCGATGGCTACACCTTC.

The gene calls are TRBV20-1 and TRBJ2-1, with TRBD2 matching 11 bases. V lost 3 bases and J lost 10; bases outside the gene matches: 11. The CDR3 is made up of 15 amino acids. CDR1 is DFQATT and CDR2 is SNEGSKA in the germline V gene (reference sequence). The CDR3 here is CSASRGSGGAEEQFF. The CDR3 DNA sequence: TGCAGTGCTAGTCGGGGTAGCGGGGGGGCCGAAGAGCAGTTCTTC.

This clone has just one count. The rearrangement links TRBV7-2 to TRBJ2-7, with 11 bases that match TRBD1. There are 16 residues in the CDR3. Looked up from germline, CDR1 is SGHTA and CDR2 is FQGNSA. V gave up 4 bases and J gave up 0 bases; unmatched junction bases: 5. CDR3 in amino acids: CASSSGQGATSYEQYF. In DNA form, the CDR3 reads TGTGCCAGCAGCTCAGGACAGGGGGCGACCTCCTACGAGCAGTACTTC. Using reference TRBV7-2 and TRBJ2-7 for the parts outside the CDR3, the full variable domain is GAGVSQSPSNKVTEKGKDVELRCDPISGHTALYWYRQSLGQGLEFLIYFQGNSAPDKSGLPSDRFSAERTGGSVSTLTIQRTQQEDSAVYLCASSSGQGATSYEQYFGPGTRLTVT.

The V call is TRBV7-2, the J call TRBJ1-1, with 7 bases identical to TRBD1. Germline V lookup: CDR1 SGHTA, CDR2 FQGNSA. The ends lost 0 bases at V and 0 bases at J; junction bases unmatched: 10. The CDR3 is 18 residues long. The DNA of the CDR3 is TGTGCCAGCAGCTTAGCGCTAAGGGGGCGAAAATTGAACACTGAAGCTTTCTTT. This gives the protein CASSLALRGRKLNTEAFF.

The chain recombines TRBV6-4 with TRBJ1-2; no definite D call. The germline CDR1 and CDR2 sequences are MRHNA and SNTAGT. CDR3 size: 13 residues. Between the trimmed V and J ends, which lost 5 bases and 8 bases, there was a span of 15 bases. CDR3 sequence: CASSLDPFEGYTF. The CDR3 DNA follows: TGTGCCAGCAGTCTAGACCCTTTCGAAGGCTACACCTTC.

This CDR3 reads CASSFGTSEAFF. DNA of the CDR3: TGTGCCAGCAGTTTCGGGACTTCCGAAGCTTTCTTT. This chain joins TRBV12-3 or TRBV12-4 and TRBJ1-1; D perhaps matches TRBD1 (5 bases). The V end was cut by 3 bases, the J end by 8 bases, with 10 bases between. There are 12 residues in the CDR3.

This clone has only a few counts. The chain employs TRBV6-2 or TRBV6-3 and TRBJ1-2, with unresolved D. This CDR3 has 15 amino acids. Trimming removed 2 bases from V and 0 bases from J, with 10 bases in between. Germline V gives CDR1 MNHEY, CDR2 SVGEGT. DNA of the CDR3: TGTGCCAGCAGTTACCGAAGCTCTACTAACTATGGCTACACCTTC. Its translation: CASSYRSSTNYGYTF.

This clone showed up just once. The rearrangement links TRBV23-1 to TRBJ1-6; weak D call: TRBD1 (6 bases). TRBV23-1 is an open reading frame whose function is uncertain. Trimming left V 0 bases short and J 0 bases short, with 21 bases between. This CDR3 comprises 21 residues. The CDR3 loop is CASSQSFQGRGQSSYNSPLHF. In DNA, the CDR3 is TGCGCCAGCAGTCAATCATTCCAAGGCAGGGGCCAGAGCTCCTATAATTCACCCCTCCACTTT.

Of note for this clone: The sample holds other DNA sequences that translate to the same CDR3. The CDR3 sequence: CASSTSGNTDTQYF. The DNA for the CDR3 is TGTGCCAGCAGCACCAGCGGTAACACAGATACGCAGTATTTT. The chain links TRBV7-9 to TRBJ2-3; perhaps TRBD2 as D (5 bases). Germline V gene data show CDR1 as SEHNR and CDR2 as FQNEAQ (reference sequence). Trimming removed 5 bases at V and 2 bases at J, with 11 bases between. There are 14 residues in the CDR3.

The chain uses TRBV6-5 and TRBJ1-6; 7 bases line up with TRBD1. Trimming removed 8 bases from V and 7 bases from J; junction bases left unmatched: 11. CDR1 MNHEY and CDR2 SVGAGI come from the germline V gene. The CDR3 has 15 amino acids. CDR3 sequence reads: CASGQGVIDNSPLHF. CDR3 coding DNA: TGTGCCAGCGGTCAGGGGGTTATCGACAATTCACCCCTCCACTTT.